This TCR beta chain was captured in a study of blood T cell repertoires in COVID-19. As for the study in general: The origin of the acute and convalescent COVID-19 samples was the United States, Italy and Spain. From T cells, B-cell-depleted T cells, or PBMCs came the material, which was cDNA or gDNA.

In the source study's methods: By means of reference gene primer amplification, nucleated cell counts were estimated. Sequenced by immunoSEQ multiplex PCR; TCRdb stores in-frame clones only, minus some. From that table come the V and J calls and clone size; the DNA was used to work out D and trimming. The table records over 30,000 clones, 85% to 90% of them present only once. The sequenced sample consisted of peripheral blood. The receptor was derived from a man between 65 and 85 years old with active COVID-19.

The CDR3 here is CASSKERGRINTGELFF. The CDR3 DNA is TGTGCCAGCAGCAAAGAGAGGGGGCGCATCAACACCGGGGAGCTGTTTTTT. The rearrangement links TRBV21-1 to TRBJ2-2; whether TRBD1, the table's D call, matches the DNA was not checked. TRBV21-1 is a documented pseudogene. The CDR3 spans 17 residues.